Following are 2 T cell receptor beta chains from one sample sequenced in a study of blood T cells in healthy people across ages. The authors ran a second PCR of 7 to 11 cycles using a sample-barcoded 5' primer and a J-beta primer mix. In TCRdb, the 5' RACE reads were re-called with MiXCR into one record per CDR3 protein. The sample holds under 1,100,000 distinct CDR3 sequences, under 30% seen once. A further study also used this sample, focusing on T cells of mothers and their children.

The sequenced material came from blood. These receptors were taken from a girl aged 2 to 9 in good health.

This chain connects TRBV12-3 or TRBV12-4 to TRBJ1-1; no clear D gene. The CDR3 runs to 14 residues. Trimming took 5 bases from V and 5 from J, leaving 15 bases between them. The DNA for the CDR3 is TGTGCCAGCAGTCACTTTAGGGAGGAGACTGAAGCTTTCTTT. Its protein product is CASSHFREETEAFF.

The rearrangement uses TRBV29-1 and TRBJ2-2; TRBD1 aligns across 7 bases. The trim removed 2 bases at V and 4 bases at J, leaving 1 base unmatched. Germline lookup yields CDR1 SQVTM and CDR2 ANQGSEA. The CDR3 loop spans 13 amino acids. CDR3 coding DNA: TGCAGCGTTGAATACAGGGGCACCGGGGAGCTGTTTTTT. The encoded protein is CSVEYRGTGELFF.